Below, 10 T cell receptor beta chains from the same sample are listed, as sequenced in a study of blood T cell repertoires in COVID-19. Sequencing was performed with immunoSEQ multiplex PCR; in TCRdb, only in-frame clones are kept and a portion is missing. The sample yields approximately 50,000 clones, about 85% seen once. Sequencing used peripheral blood. These receptors came from a human donor in a cohort sampled during active COVID-19.

The chain uses TRBV4-1 and TRBJ1-3; D remains ambiguous. The germline V gene has CDR1 MGHRA and CDR2 YSYEKL. The V gene lost 6 bases and the J gene lost 0 bases, with 15 bases spanning the gap. The CDR3 spans 16 residues. This CDR3 reads CASRLHLTSSGNTIYF. The CDR3 nucleotides are TGCGCCAGCAGACTACATCTGACTAGCTCTGGAAACACCATATATTTT.

The chain uses TRBV30 and TRBJ2-7; TRBD2 might be the D (6 bases). CDR1 is GTSNPN, CDR2 SVGIG, per germline (reference sequence). V gave up 3 bases and J gave up 9 bases, with 30 bases separating them. The CDR3 is 17 amino acids. For the CDR3, the DNA is TGTGCCTGGAGCCCGGGACTTACCCTTTGGCCCCGAACTCGGCAGTACTTC. Its protein is CAWSPGLTLWPRTRQYF.

The chain uses TRBV28 and TRBJ2-1; 7 nucleotides match TRBD1. V dropped 9 bases and J dropped 3; count of bases not matched to a gene: 5. The CDR3 totals 13 residues. Germline V gene lookup returns CDR1 MDHEN and CDR2 SYDVKM. In DNA, the CDR3 is TGTGCCAGTAAGACAGGGCTCTACAATGAGCAGTTCTTC. It is translated as CASKTGLYNEQFF.

The V gene is TRBV4-1, the J gene TRBJ2-2, with 9 nucleotides matching TRBD2. The V gene's germline CDR1 is MGHRA and CDR2 YSYEKL. V dropped 0 bases and J dropped 6; count of bases not matched to a gene: 11. The CDR3 extends over 18 amino acids. In nucleotides, the CDR3 is TGCGCCAGCAGCCAAGATGGTCCCTTAGCGGGAGAGGCCGGGGAGCTGTTTTTT. Residues: CASSQDGPLAGEAGELFF.

The rearrangement joins TRBV28 to TRBJ2-7; 10 bases match TRBD2. V lost 6 bases and J lost 3; bases outside the gene matches: 8. Germline V gene sequence: CDR1 MDHEN, CDR2 SYDVKM. CDR3 length: 15 residues. The CDR3 DNA is TGTGCCAGCAGACCCACGGGACTAGCGAGCTACGAGCAGTACTTC. This encodes CASRPTGLASYEQYF. The variable domain in full, with the rest retrieved from reference TRBV28 and TRBJ2-7, is DVKVTQSSRYLVKRTGEKVFLECVQDMDHENMFWYRQDPGLGLRLIYFSYDVKMKEKGDIPEGYSVSREKKERFSLILESASTNQTSMYLCASRPTGLASYEQYFGPGTRLTVT.

The chain combines TRBV5-1 with TRBJ2-1; TRBD2 matches at 10 bases. The ends lost 4 bases at V and 7 bases at J; junction bases unmatched: 11. Germline V gene lookup returns CDR1 SGHRS and CDR2 YFSETQ. The CDR3 has 16 residues. The CDR3 nucleotides are TGCGCCAGCAGCATACCCCTAGCGGGAGCGGGGAATGAGCAGTTCTTC. Its protein product is CASSIPLAGAGNEQFF.

This clone was detected a few times. The rearrangement joins TRBV5-1 to TRBJ2-7; TRBD1 matches 8 bases. Germline-derived CDR1 and CDR2 are SGHRS and YFSETQ. J gave up 4 bases and V 4 bases, and 10 bases lay outside the gene matches. The CDR3 extends over 15 amino acids. CDR3 in DNA: TGCGCCAGCAGCATGACAGGGGCAGACGGTTACGAGCAGTACTTC. It encodes CASSMTGADGYEQYF. The full variable domain, completed using reference TRBV5-1 and TRBJ2-7, is KAGVTQTPRYLIKTRGQQVTLSCSPISGHRSVSWYQQTPGQGLQFLFEYFSETQRNKGNFPGRFSGRQFSNSRSEMNVSTLELGDSALYLCASSMTGADGYEQYFGPGTRLTVT.

This clone was seen more than once but under ten times. The chain has TRBV7-2 and TRBJ2-4; unclear D gene. The germline V and J ends were trimmed by 3 bases and 2 bases, with 11 bases remaining between them. CDR1 and CDR2 (germline): SGHTA, FQGNSA. The CDR3 is 15 amino acids. The CDR3 loop is CASSFSRTSKNIQYF. The DNA of the CDR3 is TGTGCCAGCAGCTTTAGCAGAACTTCCAAAAACATTCAGTACTTC.

This chain links TRBV28 with TRBJ1-1; no reliable D call. V lost 2 bases and J 3 bases, leaving 16 bases between the germline ends. This CDR3 region has 16 residues. From germline, CDR1 is MDHEN and CDR2 SYDVKM. CDR3: CASSLGVQKADTEAFF. CDR3 nucleotide sequence: TGTGCCAGCAGTTTAGGAGTTCAGAAGGCGGACACTGAAGCTTTCTTT.

This clone came up once. This chain uses TRBV11-3 with TRBJ2-1; D is unresolved. Per the germline V gene, CDR1 is SGHNT and CDR2 is YENEEA. This CDR3 region has 12 residues. Trimming shortened V by 4 bases and J by 7 bases, and 8 bases separated the two germline ends. CDR3 DNA: TGTGCCAGCAGCTCGCGAAAAAATGAGCAGTTCTTC. Protein sequence: CASSSRKNEQFF.